Presented here are 32 T cell receptor beta chains from one specimen sequenced in a study of neoadjuvant anti-PD-1 for oral cavity cancer. This table comes from immunoSEQ multiplex PCR, and its TCRdb copy is limited to in-frame clones, with some not included. The sample holds some 14,000 clones, roughly two thirds seen once. The input for sequencing was PBMCs, taken before nivolumab (anti-PD-1) treatment. The receptors shown here come from a person aged 35-79 years with oral cavity squamous cell carcinoma.

This chain connects TRBV10-3 to TRBJ2-1, with TRBD1 matching over 9 bases. In germline, CDR1 is ENHRY, CDR2 SYGVKD. The CDR3 consists of 15 residues. The trim removed 2 bases at V and 7 bases at J, leaving 6 bases unmatched. The CDR3 region has the DNA TGTGCCATCAGTGAGGTACAGGGGGCGAATAATGAGCAGTTCTTC. Residues: CAISEVQGANNEQFF.

The chain combines TRBV7-9 with TRBJ2-5, with 14 bases matching TRBD2. CDR1 and CDR2 from the germline V gene are SEHNR and FQNEAQ (reference sequence). Germline trimming cut 5 bases from V and 3 bases from J; bases unmatched to any gene: 5. The CDR3 extends over 16 amino acids. This CDR3 reads CASSPKGLAGEETQYF. CDR3 nucleotides: TGTGCCAGCAGCCCCAAGGGACTAGCGGGGGAAGAGACCCAGTACTTC.

The V call is TRBV4-1, the J call TRBJ1-2, with TRBD1 identical over 7 bases. J was trimmed by 4 bases and V by 0 bases; bases with no gene match: 5. Germline V gene data show CDR1 as MGHRA and CDR2 as YSYEKL. This CDR3 region has 15 residues. The CDR3 is CASSQEQDRIYGYTF. The CDR3, as DNA: TGCGCCAGCAGCCAAGAACAGGACAGGATCTATGGCTACACCTTC.

This clone was counted a few times. The chain uses TRBV7-9 and TRBJ1-2; TRBD1 might be the D (6 bases). V lost 5 bases and J lost 7, with 17 bases in between. CDR3 length: 14 residues. Germline CDR1 and CDR2: SEHNR and FQNEAQ (reference sequence). The CDR3 spells CASSQGLTIGGYTF. The CDR3 DNA reads as TGTGCCAGCAGCCAGGGGCTAACAATAGGTGGCTACACCTTC.

The rearrangement links TRBV19 to TRBJ2-5; no reliable D call. From germline, CDR1 is LNHDA and CDR2 SQIVND (reference sequence). CDR3 size: 11 residues. V was trimmed by 2 bases and J by 5 bases, leaving 3 bases between them. The CDR3 loop reads CASSIRETQYF. CDR3 DNA: TGTGCCAGTAGTATAAGGGAGACCCAGTACTTC.

This sequence joins TRBV5-6 and TRBJ1-1; possibly TRBD1 for D (5 bases). Trimming pared 1 base from V and 5 bases from J, leaving 12 bases between. In germline, CDR1 is SGHDT, CDR2 YYEEEE. The CDR3 loop spans 14 amino acids. The CDR3 sequence is CASSLSGFSTEAFF. For the CDR3, the DNA is TGTGCCAGCAGCTTGTCAGGGTTCTCGACTGAAGCTTTCTTT.

This chain joins TRBV7-6 and TRBJ2-1; the match to TRBD2 covers 7 bases. Germline-derived CDR1 and CDR2 are SGHVS and FNYEAQ. V lost 3 bases to trimming and J lost 0 bases; unmatched junction nucleotides: 11. The length of the CDR3 is 18 residues. The CDR3 region has the DNA TGTGCCAGCAGCTTGAGGGGCCCCGGGGGGAGCTCCTACAATGAGCAGTTCTTC. Its translation is CASSLRGPGGSSYNEQFF.

This chain connects TRBV21-1 to TRBJ2-7; the table assigns TRBD1, which was not confirmed against the DNA. TRBV21-1 is termed a pseudogene. The CDR3 contains 16 residues. The CDR3 DNA reads TGTGCCAGCAGCACATCCGACAGGGAGAGCTCCTACGAGCAGTACTTC. Encoded protein: CASSTSDRESSYEQYF.

V gene TRBV29-1 combines with J gene TRBJ1-2, with 7 nucleotides matching TRBD1. There are 14 residues in the CDR3. Germline V gene sequence: CDR1 SQVTM, CDR2 ANQGSEA. The J segment lost 1 base and the V segment lost 6 bases, leaving 8 bases of the junction unmatched. The CDR3 sequence: CSVDRDSVNYGYTF. CDR3 DNA: TGCAGCGTAGACCGGGACAGCGTTAACTATGGCTACACCTTC.

The chain combines TRBV4-1 with TRBJ1-5; 10 bases align to TRBD1. With 2 bases clipped from V and 1 base from J, the junction kept 2 bases outside the gene matches. The CDR3 is 16 residues long. Germline V gene sequence: CDR1 MGHRA, CDR2 YSYEKL. CDR3 DNA sequence: TGCGCCAGCAGCCAAAGACAGGGGGCGAGCAATCAGCCCCAGCATTTT. Amino acids: CASSQRQGASNQPQHF.

The rearrangement links TRBV29-1 to TRBJ1-5, with D possibly being TRBD1 (5 bases). Per germline, CDR1 SQVTM and CDR2 ANQGSEA. The V end lost 6 bases, the J end lost 2 bases, and 8 bases lay between the germline ends. This CDR3 is 12 amino acids long. CDR3 amino acids: CSVLQGNQPQHF. The CDR3 coding sequence is TGCAGCGTCTTACAGGGCAATCAGCCCCAGCATTTT.

V usage is TRBV2 and J usage is TRBJ1-3; D is ambiguous. CDR1 SNHLY and CDR2 FYNNEI come from the germline V gene. The CDR3 runs 14 residues. V was trimmed by 8 bases and J by 5 bases, leaving 16 bases between them. Written as DNA, the CDR3 is TGTGCCAGCTGGGAGGGATCCACAAGAAACACCATATATTTT. This encodes CASWEGSTRNTIYF.

The chain couples TRBV6-4 to TRBJ2-4; 14 bases match TRBD2. The CDR3 covers 18 residues. With 4 bases clipped from V and 1 base from J, the junction kept 6 bases outside the gene matches. In germline, CDR1 is MRHNA, CDR2 SNTAGT. CDR3 sequence: CASSGLAGGPRAKNIQYF. CDR3 nucleotide sequence: TGTGCCAGCAGTGGACTAGCGGGAGGGCCAAGGGCCAAAAACATTCAGTACTTC.

The chain combines TRBV27 with TRBJ1-4; the D gene is possibly TRBD1 (5 bases). CDR3 length: 15 residues. CDR1 is MNHEY and CDR2 is SMNVEV in the germline V gene (reference sequence). V lost 4 bases and J 8 bases, leaving 17 bases between the germline ends. The CDR3 here is CASSYRMGGREKLFF. The CDR3 bases are TGTGCCAGCAGTTATCGCATGGGGGGAAGGGAAAAACTGTTTTTT.

The rearrangement joins TRBV7-3 to TRBJ1-2; 9 nucleotides line up with TRBD1. This CDR3 contains 13 residues. The germline V gene encodes CDR1 SGHTA and CDR2 FQGTGA. After removal of 0 bases from V and 8 bases from J, the junction contained 1 base not matched to a gene. For the CDR3, the DNA is TGTGCCAGCAGCTTAACCGGGACAGGGGGCTACACCTTC. Its translation: CASSLTGTGGYTF.

The rearrangement joins TRBV30 to TRBJ1-1; D uncertain. Per the germline V gene, CDR1 is GTSNPN and CDR2 is SVGIG (reference sequence). The CDR3 spans 14 residues. V lost 4 bases to trimming and J lost 2 bases, with 14 bases between them. The CDR3 reads CAWKVMAVNTEAFF. CDR3 DNA sequence: TGTGCCTGGAAAGTTATGGCAGTAAACACTGAAGCTTTCTTT.

The J gene is TRBJ1-2, the V gene TRBV6-1, with D perhaps matching TRBD1 (5 bases). Germline CDR1 reads MNHNS; CDR2 reads SASEGT. V lost 6 bases, J lost 7 bases, and 18 bases lay in between. The CDR3 totals 14 residues. CDR3 sequence: CASSLGGFGTGYTF. The CDR3 DNA follows: TGTGCCAGCAGCCTTGGGGGGTTCGGGACTGGCTACACCTTC.

This chain joins TRBV5-1 and TRBJ2-3, with 8 bases that match TRBD2. This CDR3 spans 16 amino acids. Trimming removed 0 bases from V and 0 bases from J; junction bases left unmatched: 3. Germline values: CDR1 SGHRS, CDR2 YFSETQ. For the CDR3, the DNA is TGCGCCAGCAGCTTGGGTCTAGCGGGCAGCACAGATACGCAGTATTTT. It codes for CASSLGLAGSTDTQYF.

CDR3 in amino acids: CASSQDRAAQNTGELFF. The CDR3 coding sequence is TGCGCCAGCAGCCAAGATCGGGCAGCCCAGAACACCGGGGAGCTGTTTTTT. The genes are TRBV4-1 and TRBJ2-2; no definite D call. Trimming removed 0 bases at V and 1 base at J, with 12 bases between. Per germline, CDR1 MGHRA and CDR2 YSYEKL. This CDR3 spans 17 amino acids.

V gene TRBV19 combines with J gene TRBJ1-1; D ambiguous. Germline-derived CDR1 and CDR2 are LNHDA and SQIVND (reference sequence). V was trimmed by 2 bases and J by 0 bases, leaving 7 bases between them. The CDR3 is made up of 14 amino acids. The CDR3 nucleotides read TGTGCCAGTAGTATAAGAGGGATGAACACTGAAGCTTTCTTT. Residues: CASSIRGMNTEAFF.

The J gene is TRBJ1-1, the V gene TRBV7-9; 8 nucleotides align to TRBD1. V shed 6 bases and J 1 base; nucleotides not matched to a gene: 10. The germline V gene has CDR1 SEHNR and CDR2 FQNEAQ (reference sequence). The CDR3 loop spans 16 amino acids. The CDR3 nucleotides read TGTGCCAGCAGTACGGGACAGGTTGATAGGAACACTGAAGCTTTCTTT. Translated: CASSTGQVDRNTEAFF.

V and J are TRBV5-1 and TRBJ2-3, with 7 bases matching TRBD2. Trimming removed 0 bases from V and 1 base from J; junction bases left unmatched: 8. Germline values: CDR1 SGHRS, CDR2 YFSETQ. This CDR3 has 17 amino acids. CDR3 nucleotide sequence: TGCGCCAGCAGCTTGGTACCTAGCGGACATGGCACAGATACGCAGTATTTT. Its protein product is CASSLVPSGHGTDTQYF.

There are a few counts of this clone. The chain uses TRBV6-5 and TRBJ1-2, with 7 bases identical to TRBD1. V shed 6 bases and J 9 bases; nucleotides not matched to a gene: 7. Germline CDR1 reads MNHEY; CDR2 reads SVGAGI. The CDR3 covers 12 residues. CDR3 nucleotide sequence: TGTGCCAGCAGATTGACAGGGACAAGCTACACCTTC. It translates to CASRLTGTSYTF.

The table lists this clone with a few counts. The rearrangement joins TRBV27 to TRBJ1-5; D is possibly TRBD1 (5 bases). The ends were cut back, 6 bases at V and 2 bases at J, with 14 bases in the middle. This CDR3 is 15 amino acids long. Germline lookup yields CDR1 MNHEY and CDR2 SMNVEV (reference sequence). DNA of the CDR3: TGTGCCAGCAGACTCATCGGGGCGGGCAATCAGCCCCAGCATTTT. Amino acids: CASRLIGAGNQPQHF.

This clone was seen a handful of times. The chain carries TRBV18 and TRBJ1-2, with a possible D match to TRBD1 (6 bases). The germline V gene encodes CDR1 KGHSH and CDR2 LQKENI. V was shortened by 3 bases and J by 4 bases, with 9 bases between the two germline ends. This CDR3 has 13 amino acids. CDR3: CASSPTGIYGYTF. The DNA of the CDR3 is TGTGCCAGCTCACCCACAGGGATCTATGGCTACACCTTC.

The chain links TRBV27 to TRBJ2-7; the match to TRBD1 covers 12 bases. Germline CDR1 is MNHEY and CDR2 is SMNVEV (reference sequence). This CDR3 contains 16 residues. V lost 0 bases, J lost 3 bases, and 3 bases stayed unmatched. The CDR3 DNA is TGTGCCAGCAGTTTATCTGGGACAGGGGGCTTCTACGAGCAGTACTTC. Translated, it gives CASSLSGTGGFYEQYF.

The CDR3 region has the DNA TGCGCCAGCAGCCAAGTTGGACAGGGAGTTAAGGCTAATGAAAAACTGTTTTTT. It encodes CASSQVGQGVKANEKLFF. This chain links TRBV4-1 with TRBJ1-4; 8 bases match TRBD1. The CDR3 sequence is 18 residues long. Germline CDR1 MGHRA, CDR2 YSYEKL. With V trimmed by 1 base and J by 3 bases, 10 bases remained unmatched.

The chain joins TRBV19 to TRBJ2-7, with D unclear. V gave up 10 bases and J gave up 4 bases, with 11 bases separating them. CDR1 is LNHDA, CDR2 SQIVND, per germline (reference sequence). The CDR3 is 11 amino acids. The CDR3 DNA reads TGTGCCATTTCGGACGGGTACGAGCAGTACTTC. Its translation is CAISDGYEQYF. Full variable domain (rest looked up from reference TRBV19 and TRBJ2-7): DGGITQSPKYLFRKEGQNVTLSCEQNLNHDAMYWYRQDPGQGLRLIYYSQIVNDFQKGDIAEGYSVSREKKESFPLTVTSAQKNPTAFYLCAISDGYEQYFGPGTRLTVT.

This clone was counted only a few times. The chain carries TRBV6-1 and TRBJ1-5; D gene uncertain. This CDR3 spans 11 amino acids. The V gene lost 4 bases and the J gene lost 6 bases, with 4 bases spanning the gap. CDR1 and CDR2 from the germline V gene are MNHNS and SASEGT. In DNA form, the CDR3 reads TGTGCCAGCAGTGTCGGTCAGCCCCAGCATTTT. This translates into CASSVGQPQHF.

The chain joins TRBV6-1 to TRBJ1-6; unclear D gene. V was clipped by 10 bases and J by 5 bases, with 12 bases between them. Looked up from germline, CDR1 is MNHNS and CDR2 is SASEGT. There are 13 residues in the CDR3. The CDR3 loop reads CATCLVDNSPLHF. The CDR3 region has the DNA TGTGCCACTTGCCTGGTAGATAATTCACCCCTCCACTTT.

This clone has a handful of counts. This chain joins TRBV5-1 and TRBJ1-5, with unresolved D. The V end lost 1 base, the J end lost 5 bases, and 7 bases lay between the germline ends. Germline CDR1 reads SGHRS; CDR2 reads YFSETQ. The CDR3 covers 13 residues. The CDR3 is CASSLTTDQPQHF. The CDR3 DNA is TGCGCCAGCAGCTTGACGACGGATCAGCCCCAGCATTTT.

This clone was seen more than once but under ten times. V and J are TRBV30 and TRBJ2-7; D perhaps matches TRBD1 (5 bases). From germline, CDR1 is GTSNPN and CDR2 SVGIG (reference sequence). The CDR3 spans 12 residues. Trimming pared 1 base from V and 3 bases from J, leaving 7 bases between. The CDR3 DNA sequence: TGTGCCTGGAGTGAGCAGGGCTACGAGCAGTACTTC. This translates into CAWSEQGYEQYF.